The clone carrying this T cell receptor (beta chain) was seen only a few times. Its antigen is currently unknown. This sample stems from a study of beta chain features in type 1 diabetes. Study findings and constraints: Insertion counts at VDJ junctions were lower in type 1 diabetes patients, who also showed more deletions there. There was a moderate but significant shortening of TCRB CDR3s in all four CD4+ subsets of Type 1 diabetes patients.

Sorting based on CD45RO/CCR7/CD25/CD127/CD95/CD27 separated CD4+ naive, central memory, regulatory and stem cell-like memory cells. This CDR3 contains 15 residues. Germline loops: CDR1 GTSNPN, CDR2 SVGIG (reference sequence). Deletions cut 1 base from V and 5 bases from J, with 14 bases between. Every bit of the isolated RNA underwent reverse transcription, so sequencing read expressed TCRB transcripts. The assay was immunoSEQ multiplex PCR, and TCRdb's table has in-frame clones only and misses some. The sample records about 700,000 clones, roughly 13% being singletons. Material for sequencing was naive CD4+ T cells from blood. This receptor was taken from a man younger than 35 with type 1 diabetes. The rearrangement links TRBV30 to TRBJ2-2; D may match TRBD1 or TRBD2 (5 bases each). In nucleotides, the CDR3 is TGTGCCTGGAGTGGAGAGGGGCTGCGGACCGGGGAGCTGTTTTTT. Amino acid sequence: CAWSGEGLRTGELFF.